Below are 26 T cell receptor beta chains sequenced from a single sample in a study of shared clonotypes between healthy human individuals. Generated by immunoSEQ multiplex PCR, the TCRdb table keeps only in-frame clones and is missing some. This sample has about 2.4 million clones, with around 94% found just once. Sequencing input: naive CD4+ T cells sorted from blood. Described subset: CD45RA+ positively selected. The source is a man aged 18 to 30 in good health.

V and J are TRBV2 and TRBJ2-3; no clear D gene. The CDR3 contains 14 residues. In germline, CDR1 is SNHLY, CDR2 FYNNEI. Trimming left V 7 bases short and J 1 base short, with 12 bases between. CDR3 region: CASKGPPRTDTQYF. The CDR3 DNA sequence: TGTGCCAGCAAAGGGCCACCCCGCACAGATACGCAGTATTTT.

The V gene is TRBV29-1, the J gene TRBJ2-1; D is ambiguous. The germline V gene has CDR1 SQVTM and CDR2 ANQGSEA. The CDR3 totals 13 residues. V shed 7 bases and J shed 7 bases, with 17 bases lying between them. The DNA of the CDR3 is TGCAGCGCTGGCAAGCCTCTCTCTAATGAGCAGTTCTTC. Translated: CSAGKPLSNEQFF.

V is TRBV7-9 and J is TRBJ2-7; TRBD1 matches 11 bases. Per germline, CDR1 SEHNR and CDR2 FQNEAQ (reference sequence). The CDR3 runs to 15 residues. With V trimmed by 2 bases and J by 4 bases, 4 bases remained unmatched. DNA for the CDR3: TGTGCCAGCAGCTTACGACGGGACAGGGGGTACGAGCAGTACTTC. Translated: CASSLRRDRGYEQYF.

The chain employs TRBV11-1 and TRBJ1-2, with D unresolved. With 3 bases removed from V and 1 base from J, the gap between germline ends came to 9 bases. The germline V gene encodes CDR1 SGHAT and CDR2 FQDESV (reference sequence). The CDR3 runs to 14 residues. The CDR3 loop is CASSFGGRNYGYTF. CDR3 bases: TGTGCCAGCAGCTTTGGCGGACGTAACTATGGCTACACCTTC.

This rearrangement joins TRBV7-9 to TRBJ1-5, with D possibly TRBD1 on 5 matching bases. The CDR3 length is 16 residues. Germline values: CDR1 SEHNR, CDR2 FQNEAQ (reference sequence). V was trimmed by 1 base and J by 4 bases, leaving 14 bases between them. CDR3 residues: CASSLVGVTANQPQHF. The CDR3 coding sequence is TGTGCCAGCAGCTTAGTGGGGGTGACGGCAAATCAGCCCCAGCATTTT.

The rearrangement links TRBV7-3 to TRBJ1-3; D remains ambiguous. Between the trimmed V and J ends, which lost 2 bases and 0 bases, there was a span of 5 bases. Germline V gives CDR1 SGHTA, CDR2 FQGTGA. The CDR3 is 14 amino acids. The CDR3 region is CASSLSNSGNTIYF. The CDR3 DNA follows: TGTGCCAGCAGCTTATCCAACTCTGGAAACACCATATATTTT.

The CDR3 protein is CASSSGGSSSYNSPLHF. CDR3 nucleotide sequence: TGTGCCAGCAGCTCGGGGGGGTCTAGCTCCTATAATTCACCCCTCCACTTT. The chain uses TRBV5-6 and TRBJ1-6, with D perhaps matching TRBD1 (5 bases). Germline V gene data show CDR1 as SGHDT and CDR2 as YYEEEE. This CDR3 contains 17 residues. Trimming stripped 3 bases from V and 0 bases from J, with 13 bases between.

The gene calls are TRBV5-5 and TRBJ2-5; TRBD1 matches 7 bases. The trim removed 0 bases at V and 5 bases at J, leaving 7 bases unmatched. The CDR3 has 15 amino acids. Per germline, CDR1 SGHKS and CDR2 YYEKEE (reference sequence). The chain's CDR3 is CASSLGTGPEETQYF. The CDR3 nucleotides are TGTGCCAGCAGCTTGGGGACAGGACCCGAGGAGACCCAGTACTTC.

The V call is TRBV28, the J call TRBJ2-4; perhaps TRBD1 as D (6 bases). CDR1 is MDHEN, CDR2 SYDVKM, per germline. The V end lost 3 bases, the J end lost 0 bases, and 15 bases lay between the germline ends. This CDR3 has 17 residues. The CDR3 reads CASSLTAGTTAKNIQYF. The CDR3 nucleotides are TGTGCCAGCAGTTTGACGGCAGGGACAACAGCCAAAAACATTCAGTACTTC.

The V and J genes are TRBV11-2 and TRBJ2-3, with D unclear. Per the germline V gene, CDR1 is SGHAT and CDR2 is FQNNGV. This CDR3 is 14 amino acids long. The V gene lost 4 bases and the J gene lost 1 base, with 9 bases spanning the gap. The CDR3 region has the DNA TGTGCCAGCAGCTCTCAGCAAGGCACAGATACGCAGTATTTT. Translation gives CASSSQQGTDTQYF.

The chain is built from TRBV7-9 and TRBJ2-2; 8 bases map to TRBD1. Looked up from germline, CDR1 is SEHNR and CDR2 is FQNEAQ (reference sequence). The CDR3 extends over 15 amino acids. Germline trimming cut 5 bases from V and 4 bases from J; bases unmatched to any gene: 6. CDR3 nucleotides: TGTGCCAGCAGCCAGGACAGGGTGGCCACCGGGGAGCTGTTTTTT. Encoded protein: CASSQDRVATGELFF.

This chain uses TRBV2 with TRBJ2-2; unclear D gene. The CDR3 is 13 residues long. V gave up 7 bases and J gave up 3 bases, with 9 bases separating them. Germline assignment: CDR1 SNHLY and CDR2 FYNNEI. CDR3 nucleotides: TGTGCCAGCACCCAACAGCACACCGGGGAGCTGTTTTTT. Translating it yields CASTQQHTGELFF.

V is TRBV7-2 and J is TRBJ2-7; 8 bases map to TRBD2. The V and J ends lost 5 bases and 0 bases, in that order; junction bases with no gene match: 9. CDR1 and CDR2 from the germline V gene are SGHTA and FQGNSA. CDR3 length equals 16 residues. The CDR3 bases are TGTGCCAGCAGCCCTGGCGGGAGGTCTAGCTCCTACGAGCAGTACTTC. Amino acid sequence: CASSPGGRSSSYEQYF. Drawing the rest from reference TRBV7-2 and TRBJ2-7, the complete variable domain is GAGVSQSPSNKVTEKGKDVELRCDPISGHTALYWYRQSLGQGLEFLIYFQGNSAPDKSGLPSDRFSAERTGGSVSTLTIQRTQQEDSAVYLCASSPGGRSSSYEQYFGPGTRLTVT.

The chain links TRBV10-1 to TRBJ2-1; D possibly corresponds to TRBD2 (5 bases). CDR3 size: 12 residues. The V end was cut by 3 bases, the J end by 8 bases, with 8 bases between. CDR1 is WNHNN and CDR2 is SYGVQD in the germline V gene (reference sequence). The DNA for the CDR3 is TGCGCCAGCAGTGAAGTGGGAGATGAGCAGTTCTTC. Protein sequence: CASSEVGDEQFF.

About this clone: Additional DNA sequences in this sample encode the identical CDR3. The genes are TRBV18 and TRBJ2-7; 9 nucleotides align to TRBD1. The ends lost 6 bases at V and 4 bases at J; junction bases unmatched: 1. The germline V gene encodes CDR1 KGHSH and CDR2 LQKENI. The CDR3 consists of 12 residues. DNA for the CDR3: TGTGCCAGCTCTGGACAGGGGTACGAGCAGTACTTC. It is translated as CASSGQGYEQYF. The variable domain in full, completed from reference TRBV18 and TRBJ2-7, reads NAGVMQNPRHLVRRRGQEARLRCSPMKGHSHVYWYRQLPEEGLKFMVYLQKENIIDESGMPKERFSAEFPKEGPSILRIQQVVRGDSAAYFCASSGQGYEQYFGPGTRLTVT.

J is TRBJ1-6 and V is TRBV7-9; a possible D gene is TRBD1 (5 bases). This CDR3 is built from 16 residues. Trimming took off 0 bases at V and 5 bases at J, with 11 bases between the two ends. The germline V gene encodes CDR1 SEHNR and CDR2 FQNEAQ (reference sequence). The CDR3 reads CASSLAGGGDNSPLHF. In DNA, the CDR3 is TGTGCCAGCAGCTTAGCGGGGGGAGGGGATAATTCACCCCTCCACTTT.

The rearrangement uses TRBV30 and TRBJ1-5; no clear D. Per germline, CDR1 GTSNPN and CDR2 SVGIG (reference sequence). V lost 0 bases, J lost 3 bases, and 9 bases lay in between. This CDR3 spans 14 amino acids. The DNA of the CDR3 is TGTGCCTGGAGTGTTGGAGGAATCAATCAGCCCCAGCATTTT. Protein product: CAWSVGGINQPQHF.

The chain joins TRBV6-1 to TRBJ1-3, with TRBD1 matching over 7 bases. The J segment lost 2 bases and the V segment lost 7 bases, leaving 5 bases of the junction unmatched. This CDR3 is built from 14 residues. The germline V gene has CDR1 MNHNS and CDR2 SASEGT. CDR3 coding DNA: TGTGCCAGCACCCCCGACAGGGCTGGAAACACCATATATTTT. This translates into CASTPDRAGNTIYF.

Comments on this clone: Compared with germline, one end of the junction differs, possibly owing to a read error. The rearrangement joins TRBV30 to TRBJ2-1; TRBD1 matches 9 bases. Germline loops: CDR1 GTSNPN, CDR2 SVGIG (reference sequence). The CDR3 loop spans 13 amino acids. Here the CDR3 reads CARRDRAAIEQLF. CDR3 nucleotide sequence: TGTGCCCGCCGGGACAGGGCTGCCATTGAGCAGCTCTTC.

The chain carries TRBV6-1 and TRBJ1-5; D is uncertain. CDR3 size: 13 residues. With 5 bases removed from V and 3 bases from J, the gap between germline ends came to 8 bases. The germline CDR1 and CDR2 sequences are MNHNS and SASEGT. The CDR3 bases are TGTGCCAGCAGTACAGTATTCAATCAGCCCCAGCATTTT. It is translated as CASSTVFNQPQHF.

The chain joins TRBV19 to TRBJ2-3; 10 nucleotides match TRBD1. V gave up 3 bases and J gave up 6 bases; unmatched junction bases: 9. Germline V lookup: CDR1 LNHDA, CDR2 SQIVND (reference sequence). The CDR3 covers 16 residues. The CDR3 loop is CASSIPTGGGRDTQYF. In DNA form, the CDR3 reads TGTGCCAGTAGTATCCCGACAGGGGGCGGAAGGGATACGCAGTATTTT.

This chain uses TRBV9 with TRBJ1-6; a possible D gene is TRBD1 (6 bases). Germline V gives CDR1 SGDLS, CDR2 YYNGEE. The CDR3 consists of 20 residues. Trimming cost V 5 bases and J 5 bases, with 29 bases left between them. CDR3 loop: CASRRTPGHKRVGDNSPLHF. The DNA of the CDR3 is TGTGCCAGCAGGAGAACCCCGGGACACAAAAGGGTGGGAGATAATTCACCCCTCCACTTT.

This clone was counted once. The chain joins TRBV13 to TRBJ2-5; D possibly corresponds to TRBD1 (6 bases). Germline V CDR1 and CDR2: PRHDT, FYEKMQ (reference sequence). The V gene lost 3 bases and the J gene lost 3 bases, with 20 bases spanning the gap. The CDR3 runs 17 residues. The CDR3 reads CASSFLLQAGEKETQYF. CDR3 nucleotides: TGTGCCAGCAGCTTTCTCCTCCAGGCAGGGGAAAAAGAGACCCAGTACTTC.

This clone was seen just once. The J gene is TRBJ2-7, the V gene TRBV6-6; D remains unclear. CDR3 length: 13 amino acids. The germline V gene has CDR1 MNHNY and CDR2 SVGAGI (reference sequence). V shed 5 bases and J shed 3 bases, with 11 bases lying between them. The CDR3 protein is CASSPYFNYEQYF. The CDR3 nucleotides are TGTGCCAGCAGTCCCTATTTCAACTACGAGCAGTACTTC.

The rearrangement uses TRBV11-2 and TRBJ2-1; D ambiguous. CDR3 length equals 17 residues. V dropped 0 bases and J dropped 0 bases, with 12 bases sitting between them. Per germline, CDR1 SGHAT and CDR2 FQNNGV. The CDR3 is CASSLDRSQSSYNEQFF. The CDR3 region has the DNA TGTGCCAGCAGCTTAGACCGATCGCAAAGCTCCTACAATGAGCAGTTCTTC.

The CDR3 bases are TGCGCCAGCAGCTCTAGCGACGGCGGGGAGCTGTTTTTT. Translated, it gives CASSSSDGGELFF. The chain employs TRBV5-1 and TRBJ2-2, with D possibly matching TRBD2 (6 bases). The CDR3 contains 13 residues. V was clipped by 3 bases and J by 7 bases, with 10 bases between them. Germline V CDR1 and CDR2: SGHRS, YFSETQ.